This T cell receptor (beta chain) was sequenced in a study of cytomegalovirus exposure and HLA in healthy donors. The PCR used 60 Vbeta and 13 Jbeta primers. The method was immunoSEQ multiplex PCR; TCRdb's version includes in-frame clones alone and lacks a portion of them. The sample lists over 150,000 clones, 75% to 85% seen once, with about 4.3% in the top ten. CDR3 length equals 15 residues. With 1 base clipped from V and 5 bases from J, the junction kept 4 bases outside the gene matches. Per the germline V gene, CDR1 is MNHNS and CDR2 is SASEGT. This TCR was recovered from a man aged 25 to 45 in good health and CMV-seronegative. The V gene is TRBV6-1, the J gene TRBJ2-5; 10 positions agree with TRBD1. Sequencing was done on a sample of PBMCs. CDR3 sequence reads: CASSEGDRGGETQYF. As DNA, the CDR3 is TGTGCCAGCAGTGAAGGGGACAGGGGCGGGGAGACCCAGTACTTC.